The next 10 T cell receptor beta chains were all read from a single sample in a study of T cell responses to AZD1222 COVID-19 vaccine. Profiling relied on immunoSEQ multiplex PCR, and the TCRdb table lists in-frame clones only, not all of them. The sample lists about 120,000 clones; about 93% were seen once. The sample in question was peripheral blood, obtained 28 days after the second dose of the MenACWY control vaccine. The receptors stem from an adult who received the MenACWY meningococcal vaccine as a control.

The J gene is TRBJ2-1, the V gene TRBV7-9; TRBD1 matches 8 bases. V lost 5 bases, J lost 9 bases, and 15 bases stayed unmatched. This CDR3 is 16 amino acids long. Germline lookup yields CDR1 SEHNR and CDR2 FQNEAQ (reference sequence). The CDR3: CASSMDRVWDNVEQFF. The CDR3 region has the DNA TGTGCCAGCAGCATGGACAGGGTGTGGGACAATGTTGAGCAGTTCTTC.

J is TRBJ2-1 and V is TRBV28, with D possibly being TRBD2 (6 bases). V lost 6 bases and J 7 bases, leaving 16 bases between the germline ends. The CDR3 loop spans 14 amino acids. Germline values: CDR1 MDHEN, CDR2 SYDVKM. The CDR3 nucleotides are TGTGCCAGCAGATCCGCCGGGAGCCCGAATGAGCAGTTCTTC. Translated, it gives CASRSAGSPNEQFF.

The V call is TRBV28, the J call TRBJ2-5; D uncertain. The germline V gene has CDR1 MDHEN and CDR2 SYDVKM. V was shortened by 5 bases and J by 5 bases, with 9 bases between the two germline ends. This CDR3 region has 12 residues. This CDR3 reads CASSTLYETQYF. DNA for the CDR3: TGTGCCAGCAGTACCTTGTACGAGACCCAGTACTTC.

CDR3 amino acids: CASSQDGTDYGYTF. The CDR3 region has the DNA TGCGCCAGCAGCCAAGATGGGACAGACTATGGCTACACCTTC. This chain uses TRBV4-3 with TRBJ1-2, with 7 bases lining up with TRBD1. This CDR3 is 14 amino acids long. With 0 bases clipped from V and 3 bases from J, the junction kept 1 base outside the gene matches. Germline values: CDR1 LGHNA, CDR2 YSLEER.

The chain links TRBV19 to TRBJ1-1; 7 nucleotides line up with TRBD1. CDR3 size: 15 residues. Trimming cost V 5 bases and J 5 bases; bases outside gene matches: 11. CDR1 and CDR2 from the germline V gene are LNHDA and SQIVND (reference sequence). CDR3 sequence (DNA): TGTGCCAGTAGTGGGAGGGGCAGGGGGAAAACTGAAGCTTTCTTT. Encoded protein: CASSGRGRGKTEAFF. The whole variable domain, filled in from reference TRBV19 and TRBJ1-1, reads DGGITQSPKYLFRKEGQNVTLSCEQNLNHDAMYWYRQDPGQGLRLIYYSQIVNDFQKGDIAEGYSVSREKKESFPLTVTSAQKNPTAFYLCASSGRGRGKTEAFFGQGTRLTVV.

The chain uses TRBV7-9 and TRBJ2-3; a weak D match, TRBD1 (5 bases). The CDR3 length is 15 residues. Trimming stripped 4 bases from V and 6 bases from J, with 17 bases between. Germline V gene lookup returns CDR1 SEHNR and CDR2 FQNEAQ (reference sequence). Here the CDR3 reads CASSSLGEPRDTQYF. The CDR3 coding sequence is TGTGCCAGCAGCTCTCTAGGGGAACCCAGGGATACGCAGTATTTT.

In DNA, the CDR3 is TGTGCCAGCAGCCCACCAGGGACAGAGCGTTTTCGGGAGCAGTACTTC. Translating gives CASSPPGTERFREQYF. The chain carries TRBV14 and TRBJ2-7; 7 bases align to TRBD1. V dropped 4 bases and J dropped 7; count of bases not matched to a gene: 16. This CDR3 has 16 amino acids. The germline gives CDR1 SGHDN, CDR2 FVKESK.

As for this clone: One end of the junction fails to match germline, which may point to a read error. Other DNA variants within this sample encode the same CDR3. This chain links TRBV15 with TRBJ1-3; the D is unclear. From germline, CDR1 is LNHNV and CDR2 YYDKDF (reference sequence). The CDR3 totals 17 residues. CDR3 bases: TGTGCCACCAGCAGAGGGCTTGACAAGCTCTCTGGGAACACCATATATTTT. It codes for CATSRGLDKLSGNTIYF.

This sequence joins TRBV5-5 and TRBJ2-7; 9 nucleotides line up with TRBD1. The CDR3 length is 14 residues. The ends lost 0 bases at V and 7 bases at J; junction bases unmatched: 5. Germline lookup yields CDR1 SGHKS and CDR2 YYEKEE (reference sequence). CDR3 protein: CASSLAQGAREQYF. Written as DNA, the CDR3 is TGTGCCAGCAGCTTGGCACAGGGGGCGAGGGAGCAGTACTTC.

This chain connects TRBV5-6 to TRBJ2-7, with 9 nucleotides matching TRBD1. J gave up 6 bases and V 5 bases, and 6 bases lay outside the gene matches. CDR1 and CDR2 from the germline V gene are SGHDT and YYEEEE. The CDR3 runs to 13 residues. DNA of the CDR3: TGTGCCAGCAGATTCGGGACAGGGAGCGAGCAGTACGTC. Amino acid sequence: CASRFGTGSEQYV.